This T cell receptor beta chain is drawn from a study of T cell repertoires in cytomegalovirus infection. For the study at large: From public TCR beta signatures came an indication of both CMV infection and matching HLA type.

In germline, CDR1 is SGHAT, CDR2 FQNNGV. V was clipped by 5 bases and J by 0 bases, with 13 bases between them. The CDR3 has 15 amino acids. General study results and limits: CMV carriers with the relevant HLA were identified by cumulative public TCR beta family frequency.

In TCRdb, the reads were re-called with MiXCR into one record per CDR3 protein. The data show 200,000 or so distinct CDR3 sequences, with around 40% seen just once and approximately 60% held by the top ten. This clonotype was detected only once. Its cognate antigen is unknown. The sequencing used CD8+ T cells from cultured PBMCs, collected from culture after CMV antigen stimulation. The clonotype originates from a human donor in good health (CMV status not recorded). Some clones in this sample may be carry-over from other donors' samples. V is TRBV11-2 and J is TRBJ2-5; D is possibly TRBD1 (6 bases). In DNA form, the CDR3 reads TGTGCCAGCAGCGCGGACAGCCCCTACCAAGAGACCCAGTACTTC. Its translation: CASSADSPYQETQYF.